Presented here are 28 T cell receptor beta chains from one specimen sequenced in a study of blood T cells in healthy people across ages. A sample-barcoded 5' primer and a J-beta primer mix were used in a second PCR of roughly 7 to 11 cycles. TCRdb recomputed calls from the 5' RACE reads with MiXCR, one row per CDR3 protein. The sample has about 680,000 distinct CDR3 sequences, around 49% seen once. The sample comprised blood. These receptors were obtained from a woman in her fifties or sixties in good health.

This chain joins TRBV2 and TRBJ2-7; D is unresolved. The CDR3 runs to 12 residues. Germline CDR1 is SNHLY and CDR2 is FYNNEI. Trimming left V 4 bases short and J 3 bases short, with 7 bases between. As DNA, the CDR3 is TGTGCCAGCAGTGGGTCTTACTACGAGCAGTACTTC. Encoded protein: CASSGSYYEQYF.

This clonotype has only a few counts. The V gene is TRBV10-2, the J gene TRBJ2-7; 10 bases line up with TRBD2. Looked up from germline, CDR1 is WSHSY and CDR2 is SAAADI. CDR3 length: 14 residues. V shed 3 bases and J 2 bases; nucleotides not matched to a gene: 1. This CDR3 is CASSETSGTYEQYF. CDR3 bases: TGCGCCAGCAGTGAAACTAGCGGGACCTACGAGCAGTACTTC.

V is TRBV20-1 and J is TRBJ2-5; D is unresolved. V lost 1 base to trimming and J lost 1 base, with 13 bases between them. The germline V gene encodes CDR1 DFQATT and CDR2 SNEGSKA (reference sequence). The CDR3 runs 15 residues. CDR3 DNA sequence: TGCAGTGCTAGAGCTCCCGGCACCCCCCAAGAGACCCAGTACTTC. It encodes CSARAPGTPQETQYF.

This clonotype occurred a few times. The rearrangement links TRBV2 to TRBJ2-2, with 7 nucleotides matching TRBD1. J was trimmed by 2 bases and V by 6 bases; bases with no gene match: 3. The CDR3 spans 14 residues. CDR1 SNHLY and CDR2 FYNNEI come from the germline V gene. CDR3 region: CASRTGANTGELFF. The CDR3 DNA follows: TGTGCCAGCAGAACAGGGGCCAACACCGGGGAGCTGTTTTTT.

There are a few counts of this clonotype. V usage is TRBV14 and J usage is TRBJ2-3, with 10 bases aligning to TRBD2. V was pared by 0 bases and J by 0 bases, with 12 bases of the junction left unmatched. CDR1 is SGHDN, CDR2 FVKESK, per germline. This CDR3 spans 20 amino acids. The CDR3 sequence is CASSQDALAGRGPSTDTQYF. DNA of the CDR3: TGTGCCAGCAGCCAAGATGCACTAGCGGGACGAGGTCCTAGCACAGATACGCAGTATTTT.

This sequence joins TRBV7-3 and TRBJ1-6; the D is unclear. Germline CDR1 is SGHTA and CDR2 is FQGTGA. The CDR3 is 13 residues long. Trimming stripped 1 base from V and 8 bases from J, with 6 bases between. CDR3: CASSLSRDSPLHF. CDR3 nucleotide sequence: TGTGCCAGCAGCTTAAGCCGGGATTCACCCCTCCACTTT.

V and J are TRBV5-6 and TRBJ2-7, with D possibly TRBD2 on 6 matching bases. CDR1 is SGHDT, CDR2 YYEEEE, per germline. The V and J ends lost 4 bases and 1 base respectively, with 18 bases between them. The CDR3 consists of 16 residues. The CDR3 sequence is CASSPRRGLGSYEQYF. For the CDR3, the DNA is TGTGCCAGCAGCCCCCGTCGGGGGTTAGGGTCCTACGAGCAGTACTTC.

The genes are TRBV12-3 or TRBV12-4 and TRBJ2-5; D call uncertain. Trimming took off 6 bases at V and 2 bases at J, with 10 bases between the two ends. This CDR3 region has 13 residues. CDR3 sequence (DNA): TGTGCCAGCAGCACCCAAGGGCAAGAGACCCAGTACTTC. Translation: CASSTQGQETQYF.

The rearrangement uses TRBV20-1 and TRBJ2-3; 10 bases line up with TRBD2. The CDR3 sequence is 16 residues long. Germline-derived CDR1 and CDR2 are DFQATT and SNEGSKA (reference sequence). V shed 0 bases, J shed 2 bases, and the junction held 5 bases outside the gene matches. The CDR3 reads CSARDRTSGPTDTQYF. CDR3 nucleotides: TGCAGTGCTAGAGATCGGACTAGCGGCCCCACAGATACGCAGTATTTT.

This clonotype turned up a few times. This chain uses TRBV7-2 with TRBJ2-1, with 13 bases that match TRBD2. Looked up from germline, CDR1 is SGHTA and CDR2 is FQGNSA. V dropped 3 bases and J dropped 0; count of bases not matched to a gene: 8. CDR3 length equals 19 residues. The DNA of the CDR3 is TGTGCCAGCAGCTTCCAACTAGCGGGAGGGTCCAGCTCCTACAATGAGCAGTTCTTC. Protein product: CASSFQLAGGSSSYNEQFF. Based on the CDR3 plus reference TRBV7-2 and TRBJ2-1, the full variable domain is GAGVSQSPSNKVTEKGKDVELRCDPISGHTALYWYRQSLGQGLEFLIYFQGNSAPDKSGLPSDRFSAERTGGSVSTLTIQRTQQEDSAVYLCASSFQLAGGSSSYNEQFFGPGTRLTVL.

The CDR3 coding sequence is TGTGCCAGCTCCCTCAACAGACAAAGCTCCTACGAGCAGTACTTC. Translating it yields CASSLNRQSSYEQYF. The chain employs TRBV18 and TRBJ2-7; D is undetermined. V lost 6 bases to trimming and J lost 0 bases, with 15 bases between them. CDR1 and CDR2 (germline): KGHSH, LQKENI. This CDR3 has 15 amino acids.

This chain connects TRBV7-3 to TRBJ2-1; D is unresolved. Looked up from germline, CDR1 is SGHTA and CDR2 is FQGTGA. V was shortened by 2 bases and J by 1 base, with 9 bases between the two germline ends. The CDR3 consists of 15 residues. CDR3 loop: CASSLGVGSYNEQFF. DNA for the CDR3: TGTGCCAGCAGCTTAGGGGTAGGATCCTACAATGAGCAGTTCTTC. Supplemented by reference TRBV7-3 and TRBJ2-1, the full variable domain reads GAGVSQTPSNKVTEKGKYVELRCDPISGHTALYWYRQSLGQGPEFLIYFQGTGAADDSGLPNDRFFAVRPEGSVSTLKIQRTERGDSAVYLCASSLGVGSYNEQFFGPGTRLTVL.

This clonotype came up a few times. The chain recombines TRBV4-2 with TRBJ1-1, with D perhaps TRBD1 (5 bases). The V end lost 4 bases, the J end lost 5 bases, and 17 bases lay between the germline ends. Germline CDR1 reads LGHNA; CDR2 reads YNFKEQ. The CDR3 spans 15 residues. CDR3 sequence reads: CASSREATGRTEAFF. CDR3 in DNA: TGTGCCAGCAGCCGGGAGGCCACAGGAAGAACTGAAGCTTTCTTT.

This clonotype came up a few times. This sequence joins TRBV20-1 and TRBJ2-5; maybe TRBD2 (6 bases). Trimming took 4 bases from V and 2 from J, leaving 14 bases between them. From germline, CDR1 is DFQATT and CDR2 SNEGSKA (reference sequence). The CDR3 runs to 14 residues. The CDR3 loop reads CSAILGGKQETQYF. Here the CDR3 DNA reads TGCAGTGCTATATTAGGAGGGAAGCAAGAGACCCAGTACTTC.

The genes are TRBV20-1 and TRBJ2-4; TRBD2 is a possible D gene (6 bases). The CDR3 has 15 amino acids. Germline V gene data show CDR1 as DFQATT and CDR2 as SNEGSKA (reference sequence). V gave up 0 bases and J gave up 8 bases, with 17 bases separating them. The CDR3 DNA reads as TGCAGTGCTAGAGACCCCACGGGACTCCGGGACATTCAGTACTTC. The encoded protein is CSARDPTGLRDIQYF.

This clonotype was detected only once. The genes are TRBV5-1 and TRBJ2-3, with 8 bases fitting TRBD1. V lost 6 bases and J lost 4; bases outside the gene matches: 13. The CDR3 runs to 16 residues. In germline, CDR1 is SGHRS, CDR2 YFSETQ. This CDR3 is CASNLGLGTGPDTQYF. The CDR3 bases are TGCGCCAGCAATTTGGGCCTCGGGACAGGCCCAGATACGCAGTATTTT.

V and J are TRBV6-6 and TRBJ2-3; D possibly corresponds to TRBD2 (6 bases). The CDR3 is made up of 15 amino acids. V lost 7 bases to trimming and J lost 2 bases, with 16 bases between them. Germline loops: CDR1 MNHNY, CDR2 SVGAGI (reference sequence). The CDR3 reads CASMNSGTFTDTQYF. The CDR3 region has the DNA TGTGCCAGCATGAATAGCGGTACCTTCACAGATACGCAGTATTTT.

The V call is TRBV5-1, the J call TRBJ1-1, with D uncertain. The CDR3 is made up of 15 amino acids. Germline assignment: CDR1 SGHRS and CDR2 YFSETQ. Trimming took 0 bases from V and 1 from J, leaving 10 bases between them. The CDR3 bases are TGCGCCAGCAGCTTGGATGGGAGATGGAACACTGAAGCTTTCTTT. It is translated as CASSLDGRWNTEAFF.

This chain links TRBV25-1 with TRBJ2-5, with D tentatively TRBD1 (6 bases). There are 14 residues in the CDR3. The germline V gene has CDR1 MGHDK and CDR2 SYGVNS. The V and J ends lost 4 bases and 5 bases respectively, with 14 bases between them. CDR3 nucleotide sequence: TGTGCCAGCAGTGCCGTGGGGCAGGGGGAGACCCAGTACTTC. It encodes CASSAVGQGETQYF.

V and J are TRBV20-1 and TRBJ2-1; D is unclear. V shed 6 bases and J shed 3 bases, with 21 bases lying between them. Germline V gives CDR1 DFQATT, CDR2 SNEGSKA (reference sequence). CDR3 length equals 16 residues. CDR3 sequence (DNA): TGCAGTGCCCCAGCGCCCCTAAGCGTAAACTACAATGAGCAGTTCTTC. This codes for CSAPAPLSVNYNEQFF.

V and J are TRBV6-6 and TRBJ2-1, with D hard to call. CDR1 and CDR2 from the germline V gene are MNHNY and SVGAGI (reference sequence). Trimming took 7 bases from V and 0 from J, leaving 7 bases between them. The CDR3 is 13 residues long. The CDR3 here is CASNRDSYNEQFF. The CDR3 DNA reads TGTGCCAGCAATAGGGACTCCTACAATGAGCAGTTCTTC.

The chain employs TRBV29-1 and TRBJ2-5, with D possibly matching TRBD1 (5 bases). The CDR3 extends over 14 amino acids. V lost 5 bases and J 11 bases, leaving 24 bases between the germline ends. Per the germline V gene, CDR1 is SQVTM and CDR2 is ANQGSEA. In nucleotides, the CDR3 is TGCAGCGTTCGTGGGGCCACACTTGGGGATGAGCAGTACTTC. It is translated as CSVRGATLGDEQYF.

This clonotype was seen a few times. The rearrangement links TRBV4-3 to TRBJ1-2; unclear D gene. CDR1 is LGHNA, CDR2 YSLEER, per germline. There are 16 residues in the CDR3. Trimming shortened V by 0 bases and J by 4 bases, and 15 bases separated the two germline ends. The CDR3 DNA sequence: TGCGCCAGCAGCCAAGATCTGGCCTCGCAGCGCTATGGCTACACCTTC. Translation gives CASSQDLASQRYGYTF.

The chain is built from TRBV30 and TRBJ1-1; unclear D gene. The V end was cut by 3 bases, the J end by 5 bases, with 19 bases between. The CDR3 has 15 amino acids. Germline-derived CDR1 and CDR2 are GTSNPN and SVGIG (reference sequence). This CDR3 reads CAWREHKGGGTEAFF. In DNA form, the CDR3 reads TGTGCCTGGAGGGAGCACAAAGGTGGAGGGACTGAAGCTTTCTTT.

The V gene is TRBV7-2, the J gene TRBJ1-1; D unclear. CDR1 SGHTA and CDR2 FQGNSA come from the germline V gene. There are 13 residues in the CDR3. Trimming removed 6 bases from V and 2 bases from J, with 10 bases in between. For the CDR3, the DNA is TGTGCCAGCAGACACCGGGATAACACTGAAGCTTTCTTT. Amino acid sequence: CASRHRDNTEAFF. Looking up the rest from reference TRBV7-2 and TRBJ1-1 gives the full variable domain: GAGVSQSPSNKVTEKGKDVELRCDPISGHTALYWYRQSLGQGLEFLIYFQGNSAPDKSGLPSDRFSAERTGGSVSTLTIQRTQQEDSAVYLCASRHRDNTEAFFGQGTRLTVV.

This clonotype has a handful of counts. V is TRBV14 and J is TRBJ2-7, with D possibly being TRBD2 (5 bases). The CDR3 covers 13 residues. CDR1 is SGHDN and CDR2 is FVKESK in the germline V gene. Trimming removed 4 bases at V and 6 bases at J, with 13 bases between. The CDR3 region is CASSRETASEQYF. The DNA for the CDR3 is TGTGCCAGCAGCCGGGAGACGGCCAGCGAGCAGTACTTC.

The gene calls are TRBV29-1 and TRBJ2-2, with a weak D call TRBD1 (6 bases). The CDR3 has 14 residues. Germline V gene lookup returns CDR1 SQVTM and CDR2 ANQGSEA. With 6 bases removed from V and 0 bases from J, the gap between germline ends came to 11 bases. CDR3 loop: CSVRQVPNTGELFF. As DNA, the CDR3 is TGCAGCGTACGACAGGTCCCGAACACCGGGGAGCTGTTTTTT.

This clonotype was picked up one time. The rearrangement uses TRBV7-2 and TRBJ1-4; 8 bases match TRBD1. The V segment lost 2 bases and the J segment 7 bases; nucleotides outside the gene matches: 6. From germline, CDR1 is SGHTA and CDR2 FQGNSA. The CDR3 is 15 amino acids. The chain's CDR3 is CASSLQGANGEKLFF. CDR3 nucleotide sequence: TGTGCCAGCAGCTTACAGGGGGCGAATGGTGAAAAACTGTTTTTT.